A single sample gave rise to the 14 T cell receptor beta chains below, sequenced in a study of technical replicates of blood from several donors. Only in-frame clones appear in the TCRdb table, and some are missing; sequencing was by immunoSEQ multiplex PCR. The sample carries 55,000 to 80,000 clones, roughly 98% recorded once. Specimen: T cells isolated from PBMCs. These receptors all come from a human donor in good health.

The V call is TRBV7-9, the J call TRBJ1-1; D is uncertain. This CDR3 spans 12 amino acids. V was trimmed by 3 bases and J by 1 base, leaving 3 bases between them. Germline CDR1 SEHNR, CDR2 FQNEAQ (reference sequence). The CDR3 protein is CASSFRNTEAFF. Written as DNA, the CDR3 is TGTGCCAGCAGCTTCAGGAACACTGAAGCTTTCTTT. Filled out from reference TRBV7-9 and TRBJ1-1, the complete variable domain reads DTGVSQNPRHKITKRGQNVTFRCDPISEHNRLYWYRQTLGQGPEFLTYFQNEAQLEKSRLLSDRFSAERPKGSFSTLEIQRTEQGDSAMYLCASSFRNTEAFFGQGTRLTVV.

This chain uses TRBV6-6 with TRBJ2-1; no clear D gene. With 0 bases removed from V and 5 bases from J, the gap between germline ends came to 14 bases. The CDR3 spans 16 residues. The V gene's germline CDR1 is MNHNY and CDR2 SVGAGI (reference sequence). CDR3 coding DNA: TGTGCCAGCAGTTACTCGAATCGGTTCCTACACAATGAGCAGTTCTTC. Translated, it gives CASSYSNRFLHNEQFF.

The chain uses TRBV19 and TRBJ2-7; tentatively, D is TRBD1 (5 bases). Germline CDR1 reads LNHDA; CDR2 reads SQIVND (reference sequence). This CDR3 is 13 amino acids long. Between the trimmed V and J ends, which lost 3 bases and 3 bases, there was a span of 9 bases. CDR3 sequence: CASSIRRDYEQYF. DNA of the CDR3: TGTGCCAGTAGTATCCGCAGGGACTACGAGCAGTACTTC.

The CDR3 sequence: CASSSDRGSGNTIYF. The CDR3 DNA reads TGTGCCAGCAGCTCGGACAGGGGTTCTGGAAACACCATATATTTT. The V and J genes are TRBV11-3 and TRBJ1-3, with 9 bases matching TRBD1. Germline values: CDR1 SGHNT, CDR2 YENEEA. CDR3 length equals 15 residues. With 4 bases clipped from V and 1 base from J, the junction kept 2 bases outside the gene matches.

The chain uses TRBV6-1 and TRBJ2-7; the match to TRBD1 covers 7 bases. The CDR3 consists of 15 residues. Per germline, CDR1 MNHNS and CDR2 SASEGT. With 5 bases clipped from V and 4 bases from J, the junction kept 11 bases outside the gene matches. CDR3 nucleotides: TGTGCCAGCAGTCTACTCCGACAGGGCGGATACGAGCAGTACTTC. Its translation: CASSLLRQGGYEQYF.

The CDR3 region has the DNA TGCGCCAGCAGCCCAGGGTGGACCGGGGAGCTGTTTTTT. It translates to CASSPGWTGELFF. J is TRBJ2-2 and V is TRBV10-1; D is possibly TRBD1 (5 bases). Looked up from germline, CDR1 is WNHNN and CDR2 is SYGVQD (reference sequence). CDR3 length: 13 amino acids. Trimming took 6 bases from V and 5 from J, leaving 10 bases between them.

The gene calls are TRBV2 and TRBJ1-2, with TRBD1 identical over 8 bases. The CDR3 consists of 14 residues. With V trimmed by 5 bases and J by 8 bases, 10 bases remained unmatched. Germline V gene data show CDR1 as SNHLY and CDR2 as FYNNEI. The CDR3 DNA reads TGTGCCAGCAGTTCACATCAGGGGGCGAGCGGCTACACCTTC. It codes for CASSSHQGASGYTF.

This chain links TRBV6-1 with TRBJ1-1, with no clear D. The CDR3 totals 14 residues. Germline V lookup: CDR1 MNHNS, CDR2 SASEGT. Deletions cut 1 base from V and 3 bases from J, with 9 bases between. CDR3 nucleotides: TGTGCCAGCAGTGAAGTCGGTCCTCACACTGAAGCTTTCTTT. This gives the protein CASSEVGPHTEAFF.

The sample holds one count of this clone. This sequence joins TRBV6-5 and TRBJ2-7, with unresolved D. Trimming cost V 6 bases and J 0 bases, with 12 bases left between them. The germline gives CDR1 MNHEY, CDR2 SVGAGI. This CDR3 has 14 amino acids. CDR3 DNA sequence: TGTGCCAGCAGCCGCGACTCCTTCTCCTACGAGCAGTACTTC. Residues: CASSRDSFSYEQYF.

V and J are TRBV5-1 and TRBJ2-7; the match to TRBD1 covers 7 bases. J was trimmed by 7 bases and V by 0 bases; bases with no gene match: 7. The CDR3 is made up of 14 amino acids. Germline CDR1 reads SGHRS; CDR2 reads YFSETQ. CDR3 region: CASSLGGGSGEQYF. DNA for the CDR3: TGCGCCAGCAGCTTGGGAGGGGGCTCGGGGGAGCAGTACTTC.

J is TRBJ2-2 and V is TRBV10-3, with D perhaps TRBD1 (6 bases). This CDR3 is 15 amino acids long. Germline assignment: CDR1 ENHRY and CDR2 SYGVKD. The ends were cut back, 0 bases at V and 1 base at J, with 6 bases in the middle. The CDR3 here is CAISESGQNTGELFF. The DNA for the CDR3 is TGTGCCATCAGTGAGTCGGGACAGAACACCGGGGAGCTGTTTTTT.

CDR3 nucleotides: TGTGCCAGCAGCAGGACAGGGGGAATCACAGATACGCAGTATTTT. Translated: CASSRTGGITDTQYF. The chain combines TRBV11-3 with TRBJ2-3; TRBD1 agrees at 10 bases. Germline-derived CDR1 and CDR2 are SGHNT and YENEEA. The length of the CDR3 is 15 residues. V lost 5 bases, J lost 2 bases, and 4 bases stayed unmatched.

The V and J genes are TRBV10-2 and TRBJ2-6; D gene unclear. Germline loops: CDR1 WSHSY, CDR2 SAAADI. The CDR3 runs to 12 residues. The CDR3 bases are TGCGGAGCAGGATCTGGGGCCAACGTCCTGACTTTC. Its translation is CGAGSGANVLTF.

J is TRBJ2-1 and V is TRBV27; no firm D call. Deletions cut 5 bases from V and 6 bases from J, with 8 bases between. The CDR3 consists of 12 residues. Germline values: CDR1 MNHEY, CDR2 SMNVEV (reference sequence). The CDR3 bases are TGTGCCAGCAGTGCCACTATCAATGAGCAGTTCTTC. Encoded protein: CASSATINEQFF.